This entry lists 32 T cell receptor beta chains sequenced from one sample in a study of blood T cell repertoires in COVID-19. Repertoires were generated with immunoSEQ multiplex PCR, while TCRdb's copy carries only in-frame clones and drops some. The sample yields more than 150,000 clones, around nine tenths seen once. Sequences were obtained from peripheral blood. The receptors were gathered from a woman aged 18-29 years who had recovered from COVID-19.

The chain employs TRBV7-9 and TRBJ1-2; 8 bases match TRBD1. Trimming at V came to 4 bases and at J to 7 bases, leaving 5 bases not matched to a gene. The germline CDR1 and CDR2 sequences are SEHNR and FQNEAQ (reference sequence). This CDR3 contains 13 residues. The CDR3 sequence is CASSSTGALGYTF. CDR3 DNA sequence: TGTGCCAGCAGCTCGACAGGGGCACTTGGCTACACCTTC.

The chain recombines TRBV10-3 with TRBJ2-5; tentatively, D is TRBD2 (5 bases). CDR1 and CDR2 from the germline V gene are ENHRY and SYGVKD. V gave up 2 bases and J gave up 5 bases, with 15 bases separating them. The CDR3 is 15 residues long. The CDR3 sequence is CAISERSPGSETQYF. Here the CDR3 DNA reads TGTGCCATCAGTGAGAGGAGCCCGGGGTCGGAGACCCAGTACTTC.

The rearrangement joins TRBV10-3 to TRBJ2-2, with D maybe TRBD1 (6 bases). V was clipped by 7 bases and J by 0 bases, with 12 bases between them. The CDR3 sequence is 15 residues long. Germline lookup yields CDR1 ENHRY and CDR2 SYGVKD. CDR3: CAINTGPANTGELFF. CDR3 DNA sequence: TGTGCCATCAATACAGGGCCCGCGAACACCGGGGAGCTGTTTTTT.

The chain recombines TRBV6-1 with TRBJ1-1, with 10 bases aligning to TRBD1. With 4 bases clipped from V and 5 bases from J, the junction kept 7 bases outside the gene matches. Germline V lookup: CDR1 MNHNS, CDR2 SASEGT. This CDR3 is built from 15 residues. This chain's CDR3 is CASSGRQGAGTEAFF. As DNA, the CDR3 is TGTGCCAGCAGTGGCCGACAGGGGGCAGGAACTGAAGCTTTCTTT.

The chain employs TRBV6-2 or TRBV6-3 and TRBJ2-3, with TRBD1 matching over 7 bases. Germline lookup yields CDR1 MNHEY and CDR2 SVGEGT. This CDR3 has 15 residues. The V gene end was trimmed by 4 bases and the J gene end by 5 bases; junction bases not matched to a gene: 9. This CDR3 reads CASSSVTGSQDTQYF. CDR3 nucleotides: TGTGCCAGCAGTTCTGTGACAGGGTCTCAAGATACGCAGTATTTT.

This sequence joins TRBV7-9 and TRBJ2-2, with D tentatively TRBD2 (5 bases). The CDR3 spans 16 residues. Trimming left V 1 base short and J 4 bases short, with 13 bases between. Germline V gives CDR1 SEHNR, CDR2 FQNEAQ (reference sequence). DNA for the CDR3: TGTGCCAGCAGCTTAGGGGCTAGCCTAATCACCGGGGAGCTGTTTTTT. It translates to CASSLGASLITGELFF.

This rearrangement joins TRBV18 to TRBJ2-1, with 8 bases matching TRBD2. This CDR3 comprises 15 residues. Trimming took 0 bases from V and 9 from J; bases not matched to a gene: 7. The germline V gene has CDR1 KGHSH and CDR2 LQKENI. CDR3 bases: TGTGCCAGCTCACCACCTAGCGGGAAGAGGGGTGAGCAGTTCTTC. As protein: CASSPPSGKRGEQFF.

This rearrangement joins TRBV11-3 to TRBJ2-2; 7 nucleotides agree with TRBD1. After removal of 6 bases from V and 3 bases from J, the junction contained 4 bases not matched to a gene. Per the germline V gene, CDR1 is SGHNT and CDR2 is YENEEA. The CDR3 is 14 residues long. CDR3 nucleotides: TGTGCCAGCAGACACAGGGGAGACACCGGGGAGCTGTTTTTT. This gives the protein CASRHRGDTGELFF. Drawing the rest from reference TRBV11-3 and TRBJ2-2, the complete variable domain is EAGVVQSPRYKIIEKKQPVAFWCNPISGHNTLYWYLQNLGQGPELLIRYENEEAVDDSQLPKDRFSAERLKGVDSTLKIQPAELGDSAVYLCASRHRGDTGELFFGEGSRLTVL.

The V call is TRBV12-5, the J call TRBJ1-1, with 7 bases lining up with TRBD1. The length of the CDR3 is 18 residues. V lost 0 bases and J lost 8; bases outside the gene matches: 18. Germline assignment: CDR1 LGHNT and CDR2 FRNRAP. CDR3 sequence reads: CASGLVSSLRGRLSEAFF. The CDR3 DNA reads TGTGCTAGTGGTTTGGTCAGCTCGCTGAGGGGGCGACTGTCGGAAGCTTTCTTT.

The CDR3 DNA reads TGTGCCAGTACCATTGCGGGAGGTTACGAGCAGTACTTC. Translation: CASTIAGGYEQYF. This chain uses TRBV19 with TRBJ2-7; 8 nucleotides align to TRBD2. V was pared by 7 bases and J by 4 bases, with 6 bases of the junction left unmatched. Germline-derived CDR1 and CDR2 are LNHDA and SQIVND (reference sequence). This CDR3 has 13 amino acids. Combining the CDR3 with reference TRBV19 and TRBJ2-7 gives the whole variable domain DGGITQSPKYLFRKEGQNVTLSCEQNLNHDAMYWYRQDPGQGLRLIYYSQIVNDFQKGDIAEGYSVSREKKESFPLTVTSAQKNPTAFYLCASTIAGGYEQYFGPGTRLTVT.

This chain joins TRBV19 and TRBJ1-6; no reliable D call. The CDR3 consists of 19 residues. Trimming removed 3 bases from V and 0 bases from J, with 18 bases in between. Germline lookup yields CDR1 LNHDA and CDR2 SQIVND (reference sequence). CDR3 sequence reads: CASSMREFGRGSYNSPLHF. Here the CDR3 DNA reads TGTGCCAGTAGTATGAGGGAATTCGGGCGAGGCTCCTATAATTCACCCCTCCACTTT.

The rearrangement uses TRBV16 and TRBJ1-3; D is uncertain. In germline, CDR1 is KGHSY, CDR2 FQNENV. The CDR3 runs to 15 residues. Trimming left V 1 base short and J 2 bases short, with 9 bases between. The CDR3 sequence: CASSQFTEAGNTIYF. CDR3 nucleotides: TGTGCCAGCAGCCAATTTACAGAAGCTGGAAACACCATATATTTT.

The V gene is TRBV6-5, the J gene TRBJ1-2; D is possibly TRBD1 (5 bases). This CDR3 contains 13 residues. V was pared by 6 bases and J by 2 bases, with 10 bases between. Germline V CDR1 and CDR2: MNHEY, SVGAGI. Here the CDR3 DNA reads TGTGCCAGCAGGTCCGACAGCAACTATGGCTACACCTTC. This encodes CASRSDSNYGYTF.

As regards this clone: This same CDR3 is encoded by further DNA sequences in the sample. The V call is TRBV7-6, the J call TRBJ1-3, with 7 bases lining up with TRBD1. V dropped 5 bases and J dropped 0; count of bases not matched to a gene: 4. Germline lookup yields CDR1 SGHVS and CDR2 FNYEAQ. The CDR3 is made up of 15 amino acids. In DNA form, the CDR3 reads TGTGCCAGCAGCCCCCGGACAGGCTCTGGAAACACCATATATTTT. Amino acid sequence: CASSPRTGSGNTIYF.

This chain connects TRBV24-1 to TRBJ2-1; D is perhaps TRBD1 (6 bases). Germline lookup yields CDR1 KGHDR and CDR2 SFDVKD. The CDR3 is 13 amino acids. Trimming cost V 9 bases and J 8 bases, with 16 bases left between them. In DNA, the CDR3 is TGTGCCACCGGGATCACAGGGATCGATGAGCAGTTCTTC. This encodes CATGITGIDEQFF.

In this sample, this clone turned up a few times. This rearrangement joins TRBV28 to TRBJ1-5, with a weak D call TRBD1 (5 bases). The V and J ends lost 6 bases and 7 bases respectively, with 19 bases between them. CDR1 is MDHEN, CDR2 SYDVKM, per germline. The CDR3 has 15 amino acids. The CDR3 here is CASSWMTAGRQPQHF. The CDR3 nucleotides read TGTGCCAGCAGCTGGATGACGGCAGGGAGGCAGCCCCAGCATTTT.

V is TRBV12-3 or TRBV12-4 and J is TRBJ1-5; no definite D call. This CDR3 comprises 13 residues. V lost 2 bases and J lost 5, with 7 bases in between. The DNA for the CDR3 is TGTGCCAGCAGTTTAACTGAGGATCAGCCCCAGCATTTT. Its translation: CASSLTEDQPQHF.

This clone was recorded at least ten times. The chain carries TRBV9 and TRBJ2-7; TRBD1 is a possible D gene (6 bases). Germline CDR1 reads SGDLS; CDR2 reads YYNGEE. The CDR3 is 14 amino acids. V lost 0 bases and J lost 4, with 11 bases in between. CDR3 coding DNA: TGTGCCAGCAGCGTAGACCAGGGGCGGTACGAGCAGTACTTC. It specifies CASSVDQGRYEQYF.

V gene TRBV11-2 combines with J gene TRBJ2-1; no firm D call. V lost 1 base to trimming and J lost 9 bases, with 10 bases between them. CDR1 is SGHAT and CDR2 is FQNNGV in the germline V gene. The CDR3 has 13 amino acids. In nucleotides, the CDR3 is TGTGCCAGCAGCTTAGGGCAGGTCTCTGAGCAGTTCTTC. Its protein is CASSLGQVSEQFF.

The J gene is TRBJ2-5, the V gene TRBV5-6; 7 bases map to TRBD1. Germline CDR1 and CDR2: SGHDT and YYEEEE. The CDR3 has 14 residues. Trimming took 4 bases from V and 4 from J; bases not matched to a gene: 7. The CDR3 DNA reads TGTGCCAGCAGCCCAGACAGGGTGGGAGAGACCCAGTACTTC. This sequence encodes CASSPDRVGETQYF.

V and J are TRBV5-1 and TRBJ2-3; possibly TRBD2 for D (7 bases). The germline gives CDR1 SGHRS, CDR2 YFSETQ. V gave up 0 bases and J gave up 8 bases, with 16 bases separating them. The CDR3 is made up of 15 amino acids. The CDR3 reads CASSLEGGGHVTQYF. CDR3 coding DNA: TGCGCCAGCAGCTTGGAGGGCGGGGGCCACGTTACGCAGTATTTT.

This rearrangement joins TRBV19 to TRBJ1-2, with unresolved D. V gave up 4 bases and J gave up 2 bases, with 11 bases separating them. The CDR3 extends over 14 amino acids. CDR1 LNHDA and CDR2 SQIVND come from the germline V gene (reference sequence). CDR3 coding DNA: TGTGCCAGTAGTAAGAGTCGCGGCAACTATGGCTACACCTTC. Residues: CASSKSRGNYGYTF.

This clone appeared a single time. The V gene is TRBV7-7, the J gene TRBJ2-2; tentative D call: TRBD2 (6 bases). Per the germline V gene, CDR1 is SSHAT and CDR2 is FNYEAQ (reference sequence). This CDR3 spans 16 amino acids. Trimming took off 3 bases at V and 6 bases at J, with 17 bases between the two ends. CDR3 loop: CASSFPGGEYPGELFF. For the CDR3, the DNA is TGTGCCAGCAGCTTCCCCGGGGGAGAGTATCCCGGGGAGCTGTTTTTT.

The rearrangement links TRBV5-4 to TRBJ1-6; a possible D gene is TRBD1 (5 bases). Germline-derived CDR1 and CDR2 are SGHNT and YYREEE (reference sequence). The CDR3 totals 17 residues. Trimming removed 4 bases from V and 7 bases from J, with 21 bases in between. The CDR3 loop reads CASSRNPGLRDNSPLHF. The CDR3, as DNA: TGTGCCAGCAGCCGCAACCCAGGGCTGCGAGACAATTCACCCCTCCACTTT.

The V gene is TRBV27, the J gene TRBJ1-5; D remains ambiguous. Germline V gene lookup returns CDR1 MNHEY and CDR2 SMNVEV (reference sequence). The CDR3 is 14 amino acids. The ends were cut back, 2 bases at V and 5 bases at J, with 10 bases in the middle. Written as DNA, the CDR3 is TGTGCCAGCAGTTTACGACCGAGGGATCAGCCCCAGCATTTT. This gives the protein CASSLRPRDQPQHF.

The CDR3 sequence: CASSQDVASGSDDNEQFF. The CDR3 bases are TGTGCCAGCAGCCAAGATGTCGCTAGCGGGAGCGACGACAATGAGCAGTTCTTC. The chain joins TRBV14 to TRBJ2-1; 10 nucleotides align to TRBD2. Germline V lookup: CDR1 SGHDN, CDR2 FVKESK. The CDR3 loop spans 18 amino acids. V lost 0 bases, J lost 5 bases, and 10 bases stayed unmatched.

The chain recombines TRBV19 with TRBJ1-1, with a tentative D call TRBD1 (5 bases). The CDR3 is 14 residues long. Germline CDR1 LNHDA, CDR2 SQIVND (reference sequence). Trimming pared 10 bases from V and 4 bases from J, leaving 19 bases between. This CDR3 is CATSAGIRSTEAFF. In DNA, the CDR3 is TGTGCCACCTCAGCAGGGATCCGGAGCACTGAAGCTTTCTTT.

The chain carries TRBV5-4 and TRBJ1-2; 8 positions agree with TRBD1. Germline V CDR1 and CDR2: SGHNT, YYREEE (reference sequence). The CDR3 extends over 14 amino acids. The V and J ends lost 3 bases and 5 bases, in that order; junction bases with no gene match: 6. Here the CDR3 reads CASSSTGGDYGYTF. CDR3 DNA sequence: TGTGCCAGCAGCTCCACAGGGGGAGATTATGGCTACACCTTC.

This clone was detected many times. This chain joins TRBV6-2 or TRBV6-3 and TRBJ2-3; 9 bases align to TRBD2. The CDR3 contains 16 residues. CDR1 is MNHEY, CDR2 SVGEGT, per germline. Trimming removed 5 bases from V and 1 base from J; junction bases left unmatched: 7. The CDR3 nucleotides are TGTGCCAGCAGTCTAGTAGCGGGAGAGGGCACAGATACGCAGTATTTT. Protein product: CASSLVAGEGTDTQYF.

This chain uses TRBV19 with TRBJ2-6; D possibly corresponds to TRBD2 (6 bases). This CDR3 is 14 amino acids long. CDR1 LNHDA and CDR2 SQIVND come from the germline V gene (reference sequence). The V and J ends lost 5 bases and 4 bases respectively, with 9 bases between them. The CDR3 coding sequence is TGTGCCAGTAGTGGGAGGACCGGGGCCAACGTCCTGACTTTC. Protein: CASSGRTGANVLTF.

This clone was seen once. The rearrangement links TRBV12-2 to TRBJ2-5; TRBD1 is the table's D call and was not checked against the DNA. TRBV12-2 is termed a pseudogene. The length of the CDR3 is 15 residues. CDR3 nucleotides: TGTGCAAGTCGCCGGGACAGGGGGAAGGAAGAGACCCAGTACTTC. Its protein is CASRRDRGKEETQYF.

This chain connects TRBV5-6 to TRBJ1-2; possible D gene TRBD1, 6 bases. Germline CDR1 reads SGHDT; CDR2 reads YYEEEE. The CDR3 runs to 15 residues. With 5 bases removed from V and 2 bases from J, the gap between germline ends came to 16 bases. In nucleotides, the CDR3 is TGTGCCAGCAGTCAATTCTCTACAGGGAACTATGGCTACACCTTC. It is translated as CASSQFSTGNYGYTF.